This T cell receptor (beta chain) was recovered during a study of blood T cell repertoires in COVID-19. Turning to the study itself: Acute and convalescent COVID-19 specimens originated in the United States, Italy and Spain. Nucleic acid was either cDNA or gDNA, and it came from T cells, B-cell-depleted T cells, or PBMCs.

Germline V gene lookup returns CDR1 LGHDT and CDR2 YNNKEL (reference sequence). V gave up 7 bases and J gave up 7 bases; unmatched junction bases: 15. The CDR3 spans 16 residues. Under the authors' procedure: Estimated nucleated cell counts came from reference gene primer amplification. Some clones are missing from TCRdb's copy, which holds only in-frame ones; the method was immunoSEQ multiplex PCR. From that table come the V and J calls and clone size; the DNA was used to work out D and trimming. The table shows 90,000 to 120,000 clones, with around 90% occurring only once. Specimen: peripheral blood. V gene TRBV3-1 (or the pseudogene TRBV3-2) combines with J gene TRBJ1-2; 10 bases map to TRBD1. This sequence originates from a middle-aged man with active or convalescent COVID-19. The CDR3 reads CASTRGRDRGALGYTF. The CDR3 DNA follows: TGTGCCAGCACCCGCGGTCGGGACAGGGGCGCCCTTGGCTACACCTTC.